This is a list of T cell receptor beta chains from one sample in a study of brain T cells in children with intractable seizures. Sequenced by immunoSEQ multiplex PCR; TCRdb stores in-frame clones only, minus some. The table has about 340,000 clones, more than 85% seen once; the top ten hold around 6%. The material sequenced was peripheral blood, taken around 5 months after surgery. The source is a boy under three years old with tuberous sclerosis and intractable seizures. CDR3s include the opening cysteine and the closing phenylalanine or tryptophan. The order of the fields is V gene, J gene, clone size, D gene, CDR3 DNA, CDR3 protein. The D gene is left open where the match is weak. Rows may omit the clone size; those that give it use once, few, many or a size class.

>TRBV29-1|TRBJ1-1|.|.
TGCAGCGGACTCAGGGCGAGCAACACTGAAGCTTTCTTT
CSGLRASNTEAFF
>TRBV5-1|TRBJ2-7|once|.
TGCGCCAGCAGCTTTGGCTACTCCTACGAGCAGTACTTC
CASSFGYSYEQYF
>TRBV15|TRBJ1-1|.|TRBD1
TGTGCCACCAGCGCCCATAAGGGGGCGCCTCGAGGGAACACTGAAGCTTTCTTT
CATSAHKGAPRGNTEAFF
>TRBV19|TRBJ2-1|.|.
TGTGCCAGTAGTTGGGGACCGGCGAACAATGAGCAGTTCTTC
CASSWGPANNEQFF
>TRBV15|TRBJ1-4|.|.
TGTGCCACCAGCGTAAAGATGGGCGGGGGTCGGGAAAAACTGTTTTTT
CATSVKMGGGREKLFF
>TRBV2|TRBJ2-5|.|.
TGTGCCAGCAGATCAGTGCAAGAGACCCAGTACTTC
CASRSVQETQYF
>TRBV25-1|TRBJ2-7|.|.
TGTGCCAGCAGTGAATCGGCGGGGACGAAGGATGAGCAGTACTTC
CASSESAGTKDEQYF
>TRBV9|TRBJ2-5|.|.
TGTGCCAGCAGCGCCATGACTAGGGAAGAGACCCAGTACTTC
CASSAMTREETQYF
>TRBV19|TRBJ1-2|.|.
TGTGCCAGTAGTATAGGGACACCGTCTAACTATGGCTACACCTTC
CASSIGTPSNYGYTF
>TRBV12-1|TRBJ2-1|.|.
TGTGCCAGCAGCTTTTGGGACATCAACAATGAGCAGTTCTTC
CASSFWDINNEQFF
>TRBV5-1|TRBJ2-1|.|.
TGCGCCAGCAGCTTCGAGGGCGCGGATGAGCAGTTCTTC
CASSFEGADEQFF
>TRBV19|TRBJ2-1|.|TRBD2
TGTGCCAGTAGTCTAGCGGGGGGGAATGAGCAGTTCTTC
CASSLAGGNEQFF
>TRBV10-3|TRBJ1-5|.|TRBD1
TGTGCCATCAGTGGGACAGGGAGCGGCAATCAGCCCCAGCATTTT
CAISGTGSGNQPQHF
>TRBV30|TRBJ1-2|.|.
TGTGCCTGGAGTGTTTCAGGGGCGGGGGGCTACACCTTC
CAWSVSGAGGYTF
>TRBV27|TRBJ2-7|.|TRBD2
TGTGCCAGCAGTTTTCATCCTAGCGGGGGGGCGGCCTACGAGCAGTACTTC
CASSFHPSGGAAYEQYF
>TRBV9|TRBJ2-3|once|TRBD2
TGTGCCAGCAGCGTAGGAGCTTTGGCGGGAGCCAGCACAGATACGCAGTATTTT
CASSVGALAGASTDTQYF
>TRBV23-1|TRBJ1-5|.|.
TGCGCCAGCAGTCAAAGGGGGAAAGATCAGCCCCAGCATTTT
CASSQRGKDQPQHF
>TRBV3-1/TRBV3-2|TRBJ1-1|.|.
TGTGCCAGCAGATCGACAGACTTGAACACTGAAGCTTTCTTT
CASRSTDLNTEAFF
>TRBV15|TRBJ2-1|.|TRBD2
TGTGCCACCAGCAGAGGAGGACTAGCGGGGGCATACAATGAGCAGTTCTTC
CATSRGGLAGAYNEQFF
>TRBV7-3|TRBJ1-1|.|.
TGTGCCAGCAGCTTAGAGGGGGTGAATTCAATGAACACTGAAGCTTTCTTT
CASSLEGVNSMNTEAFF
>TRBV19|TRBJ2-1|.|.
TGTGCCAGTAGTATGGGAGACACCTACAATGAGCAGTTCTTC
CASSMGDTYNEQFF
>TRBV27|TRBJ1-2|.|.
TGTGCCAGCAGTTTATCCAGATCCGGGGGTAATGGCTACACCTTC
CASSLSRSGGNGYTF
>TRBV25-1|TRBJ2-7|.|.
TGTGCCAGCAGTGCAGGCCCCAGGCTCCTAGGCTCCTACGAGCAGTACTTC
CASSAGPRLLGSYEQYF
>TRBV11-3|TRBJ2-1|once|.
TGTGCCAGCAGCTTCATTTACAGCGGAACATACAATGAGCAGTTCTTC
CASSFIYSGTYNEQFF
>TRBV7-8|TRBJ1-4|.|.
TGTGCCAGCAGCGACCGAATCACAGGGAGCTTTAATGAAAAACTGTTTTTT
CASSDRITGSFNEKLFF
>TRBV7-9|TRBJ2-7|.|.
TGTGCCAGCAGCCGACCTCCAAGAAGAGGACCCGCCTACGAGCAGTACTTC
CASSRPPRRGPAYEQYF
>TRBV9|TRBJ2-3|.|.
TGTGCCAGCAGCTTATTCACGGACAGAACAGATACGCAGTATTTT
CASSLFTDRTDTQYF
>TRBV5-1|TRBJ1-2|.|TRBD1
TGCGCCAGCAGCACCGGACAGGCCATTAACTATGGCTACACCTTC
CASSTGQAINYGYTF
>TRBV20-1|TRBJ2-7|.|TRBD2
TGCAGTGCTAGAGCGGAGCGGGAAAGGGTCTTC
CSARAERERVF
>TRBV27|TRBJ1-2|.|.
TGTGCCAGCAGCACATATCAAGGGACACCTGATAACTATGGCTACACCTTC
CASSTYQGTPDNYGYTF
>TRBV7-3|TRBJ2-1|.|TRBD1
TGTGCCAGCAGCTTAGACAGGGGATCCTACAATGAGCAGTTCTTC
CASSLDRGSYNEQFF
>TRBV6-5|TRBJ1-2|.|.
TGTGCCAGCAGTTCCGGGAGCTTCTATGGCTACACCTTC
CASSSGSFYGYTF
>TRBV7-8|TRBJ1-4|.|.
TGTGCCAGCAGCCCCAGGGAGGGGGTCGAAAAACTGTTTTTT
CASSPREGVEKLFF
>TRBV24-1|TRBJ1-5|.|.
TGTGCCACCAGTGACAGTGATCAGCCCCAGCATTTT
CATSDSDQPQHF
>TRBV7-9|TRBJ2-7|.|TRBD1
TGTGCCAGCACCGAGGGGACAGCCTACGAGCAGTACTTC
CASTEGTAYEQYF
>TRBV6-4|TRBJ2-5|.|TRBD1
TGTGCCAGCAGTGACTCTTTTCGTTTCGACAGGGCCCTCCAGCTTCAAGAGACCCAGTACTTC
CASSDSFRFDRALQLQETQYF
>TRBV2|TRBJ1-1|.|TRBD1
TGTGCCAGCAGTGTCTCGGGACAGCTAAACACTGAAGCTTTCTTT
CASSVSGQLNTEAFF
>TRBV6-6|TRBJ1-6|.|.
TGTGCCAGCAGGGACGGGCCCTATAATTCACCCCTCCACTTT
CASRDGPYNSPLHF
>TRBV6-1|TRBJ2-3|once|TRBD2
TGTGCCAGCAGTGATGCGCTAGCGGGATCAGATACGCAGTATTTT
CASSDALAGSDTQYF
>TRBV12-3/TRBV12-4|TRBJ1-3|.|.
TGTGCCAGCAGTTTAGGGAGAGGAAACACCATATATTTT
CASSLGRGNTIYF
>TRBV29-1|TRBJ2-6|.|TRBD2
TGCAGCGTTGAAGATCGCCCCAAAATTAGCGGGGGTCGCTCTGGGGCCAACGTCCTGACTTTC
CSVEDRPKISGGRSGANVLTF